The 2 T cell receptor beta chains below come from one sample, sequenced in a study of T cells in Graves' hyperthyroidism and ophthalmopathy. There were TCR beta CDR3 regions amplified from RNA transcripts. The HTBI set primed first-round TCR CDR3 RT-PCR. TCRdb used MiXCR to reprocess the multiplex PCR reads, holding one entry per CDR3 protein. The sample holds about 600,000 distinct CDR3 sequences; about 15% are singletons and the top ten take approximately 12%. Sequenced sample: blood. The origin of the receptors is a woman aged 45-60 years with Graves' ophthalmopathy.

This clonotype was counted only a few times. The rearrangement joins TRBV9 to TRBJ2-1, with no clear D. Germline V gene data show CDR1 as SGDLS and CDR2 as YYNGEE. The CDR3 covers 16 residues. The germline V and J ends were trimmed by 0 bases and 7 bases, with 17 bases remaining between them. The CDR3 here is CASSVANLGYGNEQFF. Here the CDR3 DNA reads TGTGCCAGCAGCGTAGCCAATTTAGGGTACGGTAATGAGCAGTTCTTC.

Many counts were recorded for this clonotype. The chain carries TRBV28 and TRBJ1-1, with no clear D. The CDR3 is 13 residues long. Trimming took off 6 bases at V and 0 bases at J, with 8 bases between the two ends. Germline V gene sequence: CDR1 MDHEN, CDR2 SYDVKM. CDR3 residues: CASSHIMNTEAFF. CDR3 sequence (DNA): TGTGCCAGCAGCCACATTATGAACACTGAAGCTTTCTTT.